The 23 T cell receptor beta chains below come from one sample, sequenced in a study of T cells in Graves' hyperthyroidism and ophthalmopathy. TCR beta CDR3 sequences were amplified from RNA transcripts. HTBI primers were used for first-round RT-PCR of the TCR CDR3. From the multiplex PCR reads, TCRdb called clonotypes with MiXCR, one entry per CDR3 protein. The top ten clones hold just under 40% of a sample with some 300,000 distinct CDR3 sequences, roughly 19% of them seen once. What was sequenced was blood. The receptors originated from a man aged 50 to 59 with Graves' ophthalmopathy.

In its sample, this clonotype was seen many times. The chain carries TRBV30 and TRBJ2-1, with 7 bases identical to TRBD2. Germline CDR1 GTSNPN, CDR2 SVGIG (reference sequence). The junction had 9 bases not matched to a gene; V was cut back by 1 base and J by 6 bases. This CDR3 has 15 residues. CDR3 bases: TGTGCCTGGAGTGACCCGGGACTAATACGCAATGAGCAGTTCTTC. It yields the protein CAWSDPGLIRNEQFF.

A few counts support this clonotype. The chain recombines TRBV11-2 with TRBJ2-7; 10 bases are shared with TRBD1. This CDR3 has 14 residues. From germline, CDR1 is SGHAT and CDR2 FQNNGV. V dropped 5 bases and J dropped 4; count of bases not matched to a gene: 5. CDR3 residues: CASSAGTGEYEQYF. In DNA, the CDR3 is TGTGCCAGCAGCGCCGGGACAGGGGAATACGAGCAGTACTTC.

V usage is TRBV6-1 and J usage is TRBJ1-5, with unresolved D. CDR3 length: 12 residues. CDR1 is MNHNS and CDR2 is SASEGT in the germline V gene. The V and J ends lost 10 bases and 7 bases respectively, with 14 bases between them. The CDR3 sequence is CATLGLSQPQHF. The DNA for the CDR3 is TGTGCCACCCTGGGTCTAAGCCAGCCCCAGCATTTT.

This clonotype was seen repeatedly, ten times or more. The chain combines TRBV11-1 with TRBJ1-5, with D perhaps matching TRBD1 (5 bases). Trimming took off 1 base at V and 4 bases at J, with 11 bases between the two ends. There are 15 residues in the CDR3. CDR1 SGHAT and CDR2 FQDESV come from the germline V gene (reference sequence). The CDR3 protein is CASSLVAGPNQPQHF. CDR3 DNA: TGTGCCAGCAGCTTAGTCGCAGGGCCTAATCAGCCCCAGCATTTT.

The chain employs TRBV27 and TRBJ1-4, with D perhaps TRBD1 (6 bases). Per the germline V gene, CDR1 is MNHEY and CDR2 is SMNVEV (reference sequence). CDR3 length equals 14 residues. V was clipped by 6 bases and J by 8 bases, with 16 bases between them. In nucleotides, the CDR3 is TGTGCCAGCAGACCAACAGGGTCGGGGGAAAAACTGTTTTTT. This codes for CASRPTGSGEKLFF.

There are many counts of this clonotype. The chain links TRBV5-5 to TRBJ1-4, with D unresolved. The CDR3 is 15 amino acids. V was pared by 4 bases and J by 8 bases, with 18 bases between. CDR1 and CDR2 from the germline V gene are SGHKS and YYEKEE (reference sequence). The CDR3 region is CASSVMTGVREKLFF. In DNA form, the CDR3 reads TGTGCCAGCAGCGTGATGACCGGGGTCCGGGAAAAACTGTTTTTT. The full variable domain, with the rest looked up from reference TRBV5-5 and TRBJ1-4, is DAGVTQSPTHLIKTRGQQVTLRCSPISGHKSVSWYQQVLGQGPQFIFQYYEKEERGRGNFPDRFSARQFPNYSSELNVNALLLGDSALYLCASSVMTGVREKLFFGSGTQLSVL.

This clonotype was detected a few times. The chain links TRBV5-8 to TRBJ2-2; 10 nucleotides agree with TRBD2. J lost 6 bases, V lost 2 bases, and 7 bases had no gene match. This CDR3 is built from 16 residues. Germline values: CDR1 SGHTS, CDR2 YDEGEE. CDR3 sequence (DNA): TGTGCCAGCAGCTTAGGGAGGCTAGCGGGAGCCGGGGAGCTGTTTTTT. Encoded protein: CASSLGRLAGAGELFF.

The chain uses TRBV12-3 or TRBV12-4 and TRBJ1-2; the D gene is possibly TRBD1 (6 bases). CDR3 length equals 13 residues. The ends were cut back, 7 bases at V and 6 bases at J, with 15 bases in the middle. The CDR3 protein is CASIQGRSDGYTF. CDR3 DNA: TGTGCCAGCATTCAGGGGAGAAGTGATGGCTACACCTTC.

The chain employs TRBV3-1 and TRBJ1-1; D is uncertain. The V gene lost 1 base and the J gene lost 9 bases, with 12 bases spanning the gap. The CDR3 loop spans 13 amino acids. Per germline, CDR1 LGHDT and CDR2 YNNKEL (reference sequence). The CDR3 DNA sequence: TGTGCCAGCAGCCAAGCCGGGCGACCTAAAGCTTTCTTT. Amino acids: CASSQAGRPKAFF. Full variable domain (missing parts from reference TRBV3-1 and TRBJ1-1): DTAVSQTPKYLVTQMGNDKSIKCEQNLGHDTMYWYKQDSKKFLKIMFSYNNKELIINETVPNRFSPKSPDKAHLNLHINSLELGDSAVYFCASSQAGRPKAFFGQGTRLTVV.

This clonotype has ten or more counts. V gene TRBV7-8 combines with J gene TRBJ1-1, with D perhaps TRBD1 (6 bases). Germline V gene data show CDR1 as SGHVS and CDR2 as FQNEAQ. Trimming removed 0 bases at V and 5 bases at J, with 16 bases between. There are 16 residues in the CDR3. CDR3 DNA sequence: TGTGCCAGCAGCTTAGCGGAGGGGGGGGCGGGTACTGAAGCTTTCTTT. Its translation: CASSLAEGGAGTEAFF.

This clonotype showed up many times. This rearrangement joins TRBV20-1 to TRBJ2-1; 9 bases line up with TRBD2. The CDR3 is made up of 14 amino acids. The trim removed 3 bases at V and 4 bases at J, leaving 4 bases unmatched. Germline CDR1 is DFQATT and CDR2 is SNEGSKA (reference sequence). DNA of the CDR3: TGCAGTGCTAGTAGGGCGGGAGGGTACAATGAGCAGTTCTTC. This sequence encodes CSASRAGGYNEQFF.

The chain carries TRBV5-1 and TRBJ1-1; D call uncertain. The CDR3 has 15 amino acids. Between the trimmed V and J ends, which lost 4 bases and 2 bases, there was a span of 15 bases. Looked up from germline, CDR1 is SGHRS and CDR2 is YFSETQ. The CDR3 loop is CASSPWTTINTEAFF. The CDR3 DNA follows: TGCGCCAGCAGCCCTTGGACGACGATAAACACTGAAGCTTTCTTT. Variable domain in full (rest from reference TRBV5-1 and TRBJ1-1): KAGVTQTPRYLIKTRGQQVTLSCSPISGHRSVSWYQQTPGQGLQFLFEYFSETQRNKGNFPGRFSGRQFSNSRSEMNVSTLELGDSALYLCASSPWTTINTEAFFGQGTRLTVV.

This clonotype was detected a few times. This chain connects TRBV29-1 to TRBJ2-3; D remains unclear. This CDR3 spans 13 amino acids. Germline CDR1 SQVTM, CDR2 ANQGSEA. V was pared by 3 bases and J by 5 bases, with 12 bases between. CDR3 bases: TGCAGCGTTGACCGTGGGGAAGGAGATACGCAGTATTTT. Protein sequence: CSVDRGEGDTQYF.

This clonotype was seen only a few times. The chain has TRBV7-2 and TRBJ1-6; D gene uncertain. The ends were cut back, 3 bases at V and 3 bases at J, with 3 bases in the middle. The germline V gene encodes CDR1 SGHTA and CDR2 FQGNSA. The CDR3 contains 13 residues. The CDR3 DNA follows: TGTGCCAGCAGCTTTAGCTATAATTCACCCCTCCACTTT. Its protein is CASSFSYNSPLHF.

To note about this clonotype: A much larger clone is a single base away; this may be a read error. The gene calls are TRBV28 and TRBJ1-1, with D unclear. The germline CDR1 and CDR2 sequences are MDHEN and SYDVKM. The CDR3 has 13 residues. This chain's CDR3 is CVSSLLKNTEAFF. CDR3 sequence (DNA): TGTGTCAGCAGTTTACTGAAGAACACTGAAGCTTTCTTT.

This clonotype was seen once. A much more abundant neighbour one base away suggests this may be a read error. V gene TRBV2 combines with J gene TRBJ2-1; 10 nucleotides align to TRBD2. Germline V gene data show CDR1 as SNHLY and CDR2 as FYNNEI. The CDR3 has 17 residues. Losses at the gene ends were 5 bases for V and 0 bases for J; bases not matched to a gene: 7. CDR3 residues: CASSSAGGRSSYNEQFF. For the CDR3, the DNA is TGTGCCAGCAGTTCAGCGGGAGGGCGGAGCTCCTACAATGAGCAGTTCTTC. The whole variable domain, filled in from reference TRBV2 and TRBJ2-1, reads EPEVTQTPSHQVTQMGQEVILRCVPISNHLYFYWYRQILGQKVEFLVSFYNNEISEKSEIFDDQFSVERPDGSNFTLKIRSTKLEDSAMYFCASSSAGGRSSYNEQFFGPGTRLTVL.

This clonotype was detected many times. The V and J genes are TRBV20-1 and TRBJ2-7; TRBD2 is a possible D gene (7 bases). V lost 3 bases to trimming and J lost 1 base, with 16 bases between them. The length of the CDR3 is 15 residues. The germline gives CDR1 DFQATT, CDR2 SNEGSKA (reference sequence). CDR3 coding DNA: TGCAGTGCTAGTCCCGGGGGCGGGAGTTCCTACGAGCAGTACTTC. It translates to CSASPGGGSSYEQYF.

This clonotype was detected many times. The J gene is TRBJ2-2, the V gene TRBV5-1, with no clear D. V was trimmed by 5 bases and J by 7 bases, leaving 12 bases between them. The CDR3 length is 13 residues. Germline-derived CDR1 and CDR2 are SGHRS and YFSETQ. The CDR3 nucleotides read TGCGCCAGCAGTGGATCGGAACACGGGGAGCTGTTTTTT. Residues: CASSGSEHGELFF.

The V and J genes are TRBV27 and TRBJ1-2, with 10 bases fitting TRBD1. The V gene's germline CDR1 is MNHEY and CDR2 SMNVEV (reference sequence). With 6 bases clipped from V and 8 bases from J, the junction kept 3 bases outside the gene matches. The CDR3 is made up of 12 amino acids. The chain's CDR3 is CASRTGGLGYTF. The CDR3 DNA reads TGTGCCAGCAGGACAGGGGGCTTGGGCTACACCTTC.

This clonotype was observed a few times. The chain combines TRBV19 with TRBJ1-2; D possibly corresponds to TRBD1 (6 bases). This CDR3 is built from 13 residues. Germline-derived CDR1 and CDR2 are LNHDA and SQIVND (reference sequence). V gave up 7 bases and J gave up 0 bases, with 9 bases separating them. This CDR3 is CASTEGANYGYTF. As DNA, the CDR3 is TGTGCCAGTACTGAGGGGGCTAACTATGGCTACACCTTC.

This clonotype was counted a few times. The J gene is TRBJ1-3, the V gene TRBV9; D ambiguous. This CDR3 comprises 15 residues. Germline V gene data show CDR1 as SGDLS and CDR2 as YYNGEE. V lost 3 bases to trimming and J lost 0 bases, with 10 bases between them. The CDR3 loop reads CASSADGLSGNTIYF. CDR3 DNA: TGTGCCAGCAGCGCGGACGGACTCTCTGGAAACACCATATATTTT.

J is TRBJ2-2 and V is TRBV10-3; perhaps D is TRBD1 or TRBD2 (5 bases each). Germline V lookup: CDR1 ENHRY, CDR2 SYGVKD. The CDR3 covers 16 residues. V dropped 6 bases and J dropped 0 bases, with 14 bases sitting between them. This CDR3 reads CAISDRDQSNTGELFF. CDR3 nucleotides: TGTGCCATCAGCGACCGGGACCAATCGAACACCGGGGAGCTGTTTTTT.

This clonotype came up once. The chain joins TRBV4-2 to TRBJ2-3; D gene unclear. V gave up 0 bases and J gave up 4 bases, with 14 bases separating them. The germline V gene encodes CDR1 LGHNA and CDR2 YNFKEQ. The CDR3 length is 16 residues. CDR3 bases: TGTGCCAGCAGCCAAGAATCGGGCGCTAACTCAGATACGCAGTATTTT. Translation gives CASSQESGANSDTQYF.